The rows below give T cell receptor beta chains drawn from one sample of a study of early T cells in non-severe SARS-CoV-2 infection. TCRdb re-called the 5' RACE reads with MiXCR, one entry per CDR3 protein. In the table there are under 70,000 distinct CDR3 sequences, more than 9.5% of which are singletons. Specimen: whole blood. Source of these receptors: an adult who was a healthcare worker with PCR-confirmed SARS-CoV-2 infection or an uninfected control (not recorded which). Each CDR3 is given with its conserved first and last residue. D genes are given only for firm matches. The size of a clone is reported for some rows only, either as once, few or many, or as a class for expanded clones.

clone size,D gene,V gene,J gene,CDR3 DNA,CDR3 protein
many,.,TRBV10-1,TRBJ2-2,TGCGCCAGCACCGCCAATCCTTCGACACCCGCGAACACCGGGGAGCTGTTTTTT,CASTANPSTPANTGELFF
many,.,TRBV12-3/TRBV12-4,TRBJ2-5,TGTGCCAGCAGGCGACAGTCCCAAGAGACCCAGTACTTC,CASRRQSQETQYF
many,.,TRBV5-4,TRBJ2-1,TGTGCCAGCATCACATACAATGAGCAGTTCTTC,CASITYNEQFF
.,.,TRBV6-5,TRBJ2-3,TGTGCCAGCAGTCCCTCCGGGGCCGCGGGTGGAGATACGCAGTATTTT,CASSPSGAAGGDTQYF
many,.,TRBV29-1,TRBJ1-3,TGCAGCGTTATTGACACCGGAAACACCATATATTTT,CSVIDTGNTIYF
few,.,TRBV29-1,TRBJ2-7,TGCAGCGCTCTCTACTACGAGCAGTACTTC,CSALYYEQYF
.,.,TRBV9,TRBJ1-2,TGTGCCAGCAGCGCGGGTGCCTCCGGGACCTATGGCTACACCTTC,CASSAGASGTYGYTF
few,.,TRBV21-1,TRBJ2-3,TGTGCCAGCCCCCCTAATCGTACGGGGGGCGAGACTAGCACAGATACGCAGTATTTT,CASPPNRTGGETSTDTQYF
.,.,TRBV29-1,TRBJ1-5,TGCAGCGTGATCCAGGGATCAGGGACCCAGCATTTT,CSVIQGSGTQHF
many,.,TRBV20-1,TRBJ1-1,TGCAGTGCTCCCGGGGCCGTGGGGGGCACTGAAGCTTTCTTT,CSAPGAVGGTEAFF
few,.,TRBV10-3,TRBJ1-1,TGTGCCATCAGTGCGTCCCAGGCATCCTACACTGAAGCTTTCTTT,CAISASQASYTEAFF
many,.,TRBV14,TRBJ1-1,TGTGCCAGCAGCCCTAGTGGGCGGGGCAGTTACACTGAAGCTTTCTTT,CASSPSGRGSYTEAFF
few,TRBD2,TRBV11-2,TRBJ2-1,TGTGCCAGCAGCCGGACTAGCGGGGCTCTCGGTGAGCAGTTCTTC,CASSRTSGALGEQFF
many,TRBD2,TRBV7-2,TRBJ2-3,TGTGCCAGCAGCTCGAAGCGGGAGGCTAGGACAGATACGCAGTATTTT,CASSSKREARTDTQYF
few,.,TRBV21-1,TRBJ2-7,TGTGCCAGCAGCAATTATAACAAGTACTCCTACGAGCAGTACTTC,CASSNYNKYSYEQYF
.,.,TRBV29-1,TRBJ2-7,TGCAGCGCTGGAGCGGGTAGCTCCTACGAGCAGTACTTC,CSAGAGSSYEQYF
many,.,TRBV7-8,TRBJ2-7,TGTGCCAGCAGCCGTCGGGACCAGATCTACGAGCAGTACTTC,CASSRRDQIYEQYF